This T cell receptor (beta chain) was sequenced during a study of human T cells and chemical hapten exposure (dated by TCRdb to the early 2020s). For the wider study: For sensitization, 2% DPC in acetone was applied to a 2 cm by 2 cm area of upper inner arm skin. Weekly therapeutic DPC doses were additionally applied to the scalp of patients throughout the roughly 25-week study period. Patch testing on the upper back used Finn chambers containing 0.01% DPC, with scoring done after 6 days according to International Contact Dermatitis Research Group standards. The mostly female patient cohort included alopecia areata with under or over 50% scalp involvement, alopecia totalis and alopecia universalis. Libraries were combined into a pool for sequencing, and differences in TCR yield between samples came mainly from small differences in library volumes within the pool. In alopecia patients, the study followed how the peripheral blood TCR repertoire changed in vivo over primary and secondary sensitization to diphenylcyclopropenone (DPC), a hapten. Blood samples were taken from patients before sensitization (week 0) and then at 2, 6 and about 24 weeks after DPC sensitization. Roughly 30 alopecia patients provided blood for TCR sequencing at one to four time points (pre-sensitization, 2, 6 and 24 weeks). Broader findings and caveats from the paper: The number of TCRs above 1 in 1000 frequency did not change with DPC sensitization; there was no evidence of global repertoire structure alterations. After repeated subsampling, changes were observed in the strength of the expansion versus patch-test correlation and in the threshold at which the correlation became significant. Patch test score correlated positively with the number of PT1 expanded TCRs, reaching significance at thresholds 8, 16 and 32 but not at 4. Because all patients had alopecia, a presumed autoimmune disease, the immune response of the patients might differ from that of healthy individuals. Significantly more large CDR3 similarity clusters were formed by expanded TCRs than by pre-sensitization or healthy control sets, consistent with antigen-driven responses.

The library was made by RACE. Sequencing instrument: NextSeq 500. During library preparation, unique molecular identifiers were attached to individual cDNA molecules so that TCRs could be counted quantitatively and reproducibly. Both TCR alpha and TCR beta chains were sequenced from each blood RNA sample. Per the original workflow: The median number of TCRs per sample was some 100,000, ranging from roughly 23,224 to 690,600. The Decombinator software suite was used to annotate V, J and CDR3 in the TCR reads. To make PS versus PT1 abundance plots, every sample was subsampled to the same number of TCRs (28,000). Expanded TCRs were defined as absent before sensitization and observed at least eight times at the 2-week time point. TCRdb reprocessed the public reads (quality trimming at Q25 with fastp, clone calling with MiXCR) and kept in-frame beta chains. Merged by CDR3 protein, the rows form single entries marked with the most common genes and DNA. The V and J calls, along with clone size, are taken from TCRdb and not from the paper's own processing. The sample table records 89,000 or so distinct CDR3 sequences; 8.5% to 9% of these occur just once. Together, the top ten hold 2% to 3% of the sample.

The intended sense of this specimen's time point label: pre-sensitization, week 0. According to the study, the label for this sample's treatment or condition signals: therapeutic diphenylcyclopropenone sensitization with weekly scalp DPC. At each patch-test visit, blood was drawn before the patch test was applied. Patients were eligible if aged 18 to 70, diagnosed with alopecia and judged suitable for DPC therapy, and pregnant patients were excluded. Total RNA was isolated from unfractionated whole blood collected in Tempus Blood RNA tubes. For this chain, trimming is 7 bases at the V end and 6 bases at the J end, and the number of junction bases without a gene match is 9. From a lookup of the germline V gene, CDR1 and CDR2 are SQVTM and ANQGSEA. There are 13 amino acids in the CDR3, from cysteine to phenylalanine inclusive. CDR3 DNA is the only sequence kept; it has 39 bases, read in frame from the first base.

This clonotype showed up many times. The target of this receptor is not known. Base qualities are not recorded, but no much larger clone differs from it by a single base. The source material was whole blood, sampled in connection with sensitization to the hapten diphenylcyclopropenone (DPC). The V and J segments used are TRBV29-1 and TRBJ2-3; 8 bases in the junction line up with TRBD1. This TCR came from a man between 35 and 55 years old with alopecia areata. Some clones in this sample may be carry-over from other donors' samples. The CDR3 protein: CSGSRGPGDTQYF. The DNA is as follows: TGCAGCGGATCCAGGGGGCCGGGCGATACGCAGTATTTT.